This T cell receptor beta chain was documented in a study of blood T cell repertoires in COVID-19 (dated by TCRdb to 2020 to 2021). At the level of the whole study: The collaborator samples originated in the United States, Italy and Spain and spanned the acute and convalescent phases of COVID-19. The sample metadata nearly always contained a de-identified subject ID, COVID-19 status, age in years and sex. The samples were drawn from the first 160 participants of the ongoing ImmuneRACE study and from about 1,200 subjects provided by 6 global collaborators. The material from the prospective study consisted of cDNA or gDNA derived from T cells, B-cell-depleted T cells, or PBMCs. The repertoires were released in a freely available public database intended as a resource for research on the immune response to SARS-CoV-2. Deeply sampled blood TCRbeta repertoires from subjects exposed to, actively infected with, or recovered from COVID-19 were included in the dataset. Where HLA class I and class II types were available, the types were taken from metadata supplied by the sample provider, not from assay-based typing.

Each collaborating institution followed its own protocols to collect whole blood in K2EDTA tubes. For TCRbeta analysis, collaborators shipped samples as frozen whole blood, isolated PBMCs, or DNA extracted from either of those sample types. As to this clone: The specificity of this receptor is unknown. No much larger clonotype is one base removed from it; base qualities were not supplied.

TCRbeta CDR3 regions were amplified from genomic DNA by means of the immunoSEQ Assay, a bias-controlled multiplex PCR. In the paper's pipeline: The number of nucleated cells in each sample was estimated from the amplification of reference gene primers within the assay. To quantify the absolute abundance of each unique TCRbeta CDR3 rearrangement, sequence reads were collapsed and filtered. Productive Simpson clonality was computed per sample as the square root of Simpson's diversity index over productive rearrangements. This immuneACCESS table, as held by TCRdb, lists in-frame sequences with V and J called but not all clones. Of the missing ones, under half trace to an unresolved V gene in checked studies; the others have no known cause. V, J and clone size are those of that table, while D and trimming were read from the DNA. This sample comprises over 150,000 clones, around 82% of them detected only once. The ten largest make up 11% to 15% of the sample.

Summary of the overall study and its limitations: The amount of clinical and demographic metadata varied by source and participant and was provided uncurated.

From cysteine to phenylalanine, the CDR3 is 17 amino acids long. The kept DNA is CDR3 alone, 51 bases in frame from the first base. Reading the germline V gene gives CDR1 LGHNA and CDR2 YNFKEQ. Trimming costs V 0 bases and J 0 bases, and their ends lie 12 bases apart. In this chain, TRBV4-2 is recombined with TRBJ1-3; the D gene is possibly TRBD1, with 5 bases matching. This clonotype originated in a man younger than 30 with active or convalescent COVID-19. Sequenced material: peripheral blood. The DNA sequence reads TGTGCCAGCAGCCAAGATTTGGGGGGATACTCTGGAAACACCATATATTTT. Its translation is CASSQDLGGYSGNTIYF.